Listed below are T cell receptor beta chains from one sample, sequenced in a study of T-cell reconstitution after alpha-beta-depleted transplantation in children. TCRdb reanalysed the PCR reads using MiXCR and keeps one entry per CDR3 protein. The sample has around 71,000 distinct CDR3 sequences, 5.5% to 7.5% seen once. The source material was PBMCs from the stem cell graft donor, sampled from the stem cell graft. These receptors were taken from a human donor who donated a stem cell graft to a child with acute lymphoblastic leukemia. The CDR3 runs from the conserved cysteine through the conserved F or W. D genes are given only for firm matches. Where a row states a size, it is once, few, many or the class of an expanded clone; other rows omit it.

D gene: -; J gene: TRBJ2-7; clone size: many; V gene: TRBV4-3; CDR3 protein: CASSQGWAGSYEQYF; CDR3 DNA: TGCGCCAGCAGCCAAGGATGGGCCGGCTCCTACGAGCAGTACTTC
D gene: -; J gene: TRBJ1-4; clone size: many; V gene: TRBV28; CDR3 protein: CASSFSAEKLFF; CDR3 DNA: TGTGCCAGCAGTTTCTCGGCAGAAAAACTGTTTTTT
D gene: -; J gene: TRBJ1-5; clone size: many; V gene: TRBV29-1; CDR3 protein: CSFQDGSNQPQHF; CDR3 DNA: TGCAGCTTCCAGGACGGCAGCAATCAGCCCCAGCATTTT
D gene: TRBD2; J gene: TRBJ2-3; clone size: many; V gene: TRBV7-9; CDR3 protein: CASSRGLAGYTDTQYF; CDR3 DNA: TGTGCCAGCAGCAGGGGACTAGCGGGGTACACAGATACGCAGTATTTT
D gene: TRBD2; J gene: TRBJ2-2; clone size: many; V gene: TRBV5-1; CDR3 protein: CASSPWASGDTGELFF; CDR3 DNA: TGCGCCAGCAGCCCGTGGGCTAGCGGGGACACCGGGGAGCTGTTTTTT
D gene: TRBD1; J gene: TRBJ2-2; clone size: many; V gene: TRBV5-1; CDR3 protein: CASSSGTVTGELFF; CDR3 DNA: TGCGCCAGCAGCTCGGGGACAGTCACCGGGGAGCTGTTTTTT
D gene: TRBD2; J gene: TRBJ2-7; clone size: -; V gene: TRBV6-2/TRBV6-3; CDR3 protein: CASSSNPLAGDLYEQYF; CDR3 DNA: TGTGCCAGCAGTTCAAACCCCCTAGCGGGCGACCTCTACGAGCAGTACTTC
D gene: -; J gene: TRBJ2-5; clone size: -; V gene: TRBV7-2; CDR3 protein: CASSLGLVAQKTQYF; CDR3 DNA: TGTGCCAGCAGCTTAGGACTAGTTGCCCAAAAGACCCAGTACTTC
D gene: -; J gene: TRBJ1-2; clone size: many; V gene: TRBV12-3/TRBV12-4; CDR3 protein: CASSLGPGGGYTF; CDR3 DNA: TGTGCCAGCAGTTTAGGTCCTGGGGGTGGCTACACCTTC
D gene: TRBD1; J gene: TRBJ2-7; clone size: many; V gene: TRBV5-1; CDR3 protein: CASGTGGGYEQYF; CDR3 DNA: TGCGCCAGCGGTACAGGGGGCGGCTACGAGCAGTACTTC
D gene: -; J gene: TRBJ1-3; clone size: many; V gene: TRBV7-9; CDR3 protein: CASSARSGSSGNTIYF; CDR3 DNA: TGTGCCAGCAGCGCACGGTCTGGGAGCTCTGGAAACACCATATATTTT
D gene: TRBD1; J gene: TRBJ2-5; clone size: once; V gene: TRBV23-1; CDR3 protein: CASRVQGARETQYF; CDR3 DNA: TGCGCCAGCAGAGTACAGGGGGCGCGAGAGACCCAGTACTTC
D gene: -; J gene: TRBJ2-1; clone size: -; V gene: TRBV3-1; CDR3 protein: CASSKEGTHLYNEQFF; CDR3 DNA: TGTGCCAGCAGCAAAGAGGGTACTCACCTTTACAATGAGCAGTTCTTC
D gene: -; J gene: TRBJ2-2; clone size: -; V gene: TRBV2; CDR3 protein: CASRDGELFF; CDR3 DNA: TGTGCCAGCAGGGACGGGGAGCTGTTTTTT
D gene: -; J gene: TRBJ2-3; clone size: many; V gene: TRBV18; CDR3 protein: CASSPLDSLITDTQYF; CDR3 DNA: TGTGCCAGCTCACCTTTAGACAGCCTAATCACGGATACGCAGTATTTT
D gene: TRBD1; J gene: TRBJ2-7; clone size: many; V gene: TRBV12-3/TRBV12-4; CDR3 protein: CASRQPGQAYEQYF; CDR3 DNA: TGTGCCAGCAGGCAACCGGGACAGGCCTACGAGCAGTACTTC
D gene: -; J gene: TRBJ2-1; clone size: many; V gene: TRBV12-3/TRBV12-4; CDR3 protein: CASSPTVRGEQFF; CDR3 DNA: TGTGCCAGCAGTCCAACGGTGAGGGGTGAGCAGTTCTTC
D gene: -; J gene: TRBJ1-3; clone size: many; V gene: TRBV12-3/TRBV12-4; CDR3 protein: CASSLAATDSSGNTIYF; CDR3 DNA: TGTGCCAGCAGTTTAGCGGCCACTGACAGTTCCGGAAACACCATATATTTT
D gene: TRBD2; J gene: TRBJ2-7; clone size: many; V gene: TRBV28; CDR3 protein: CASSAFRAGGYEQYF; CDR3 DNA: TGTGCCAGCAGTGCCTTTCGGGCGGGAGGTTACGAGCAGTACTTC
D gene: -; J gene: TRBJ1-5; clone size: many; V gene: TRBV20-1; CDR3 protein: CSARPGERQPQHF; CDR3 DNA: TGCAGCGCGAGGCCGGGGGAGCGTCAGCCCCAGCATTTT
D gene: -; J gene: TRBJ1-1; clone size: -; V gene: TRBV29-1; CDR3 protein: CSVAGRINTEAFF; CDR3 DNA: TGCAGCGTTGCGGGGCGGATAAACACTGAAGCTTTCTTT
D gene: -; J gene: TRBJ2-2; clone size: many; V gene: TRBV29-1; CDR3 protein: CSVVGVTGELFF; CDR3 DNA: TGCAGCGTTGTGGGGGTCACCGGGGAGCTGTTTTTT
D gene: TRBD2; J gene: TRBJ2-7; clone size: few; V gene: TRBV24-1; CDR3 protein: CATSDLTASGSYEQYF; CDR3 DNA: TGTGCCACCAGTGATCTCACCGCTAGCGGCTCCTACGAGCAGTACTTC
D gene: -; J gene: TRBJ1-5; clone size: many; V gene: TRBV7-2; CDR3 protein: CASSFYSNQPQHF; CDR3 DNA: TGTGCCAGCAGTTTTTATAGCAATCAGCCCCAGCATTTT
D gene: -; J gene: TRBJ2-1; clone size: -; V gene: TRBV6-2/TRBV6-3; CDR3 protein: CASSYSTPAEQLF; CDR3 DNA: TGTGCCAGCAGTTACTCGACTCCAGCTGAGCAGCTCTTC
D gene: -; J gene: TRBJ1-1; clone size: many; V gene: TRBV28; CDR3 protein: CASSFGAVGDGFF; CDR3 DNA: TGTGCCAGCAGTTTTGGTGCAGTAGGGGATGGTTTCTTT
D gene: -; J gene: TRBJ2-1; clone size: few; V gene: TRBV7-2; CDR3 protein: CASSLGGNGVFF; CDR3 DNA: TGTGCCAGCAGCTTAGGGGGAAATGGTGTATTCTTC
D gene: TRBD1; J gene: TRBJ2-7; clone size: many; V gene: TRBV15; CDR3 protein: CATSRETGTFYEQYF; CDR3 DNA: TGTGCCACCAGCAGAGAGACAGGGACCTTCTACGAGCAGTACTTC
D gene: -; J gene: TRBJ1-4; clone size: many; V gene: TRBV29-1; CDR3 protein: CSVTVGDTNEKLFF; CDR3 DNA: TGCAGCGTAACAGTCGGGGACACTAATGAAAAACTGTTTTTT
D gene: -; J gene: TRBJ2-7; clone size: many; V gene: TRBV12-3/TRBV12-4; CDR3 protein: CASSSRSEQYF; CDR3 DNA: TGTGCCAGCAGTTCCCGAAGCGAGCAGTACTTC
D gene: -; J gene: TRBJ2-7; clone size: many; V gene: TRBV4-1; CDR3 protein: CASSQVGREQYF; CDR3 DNA: TGCGCCAGCAGCCAAGTGGGGCGCGAGCAGTACTTC
D gene: TRBD1; J gene: TRBJ1-6; clone size: many; V gene: TRBV20-1; CDR3 protein: CSARDATGGLNSPLHF; CDR3 DNA: TGCAGTGCTAGAGATGCGACAGGGGGCTTAAATTCACCCCTCCACTTT
D gene: TRBD2; J gene: TRBJ2-2; clone size: many; V gene: TRBV2; CDR3 protein: CASSVGGAGTGELFF; CDR3 DNA: TGTGCCAGCAGTGTCGGGGGGGCGGGGACCGGGGAGCTGTTTTTT
D gene: -; J gene: TRBJ2-7; clone size: many; V gene: TRBV7-9; CDR3 protein: CASSPGEGGPEEQYF; CDR3 DNA: TGTGCCAGCAGCCCAGGCGAGGGGGGGCCGGAGGAGCAGTACTTC
D gene: TRBD2; J gene: TRBJ2-2; clone size: once; V gene: TRBV18; CDR3 protein: CASSPQRGPNTGELFF; CDR3 DNA: TGTGCCAGCTCACCACAGCGGGGGCCGAACACCGGGGAGCTGTTTTTT
D gene: TRBD2; J gene: TRBJ2-1; clone size: many; V gene: TRBV10-3; CDR3 protein: CAIRTSGGYNEQFF; CDR3 DNA: TGTGCCATTCGGACTAGCGGAGGCTACAATGAGCAGTTCTTC
D gene: TRBD1; J gene: TRBJ1-2; clone size: many; V gene: TRBV20-1; CDR3 protein: CSAITGGAYGYTF; CDR3 DNA: TGCAGTGCTATAACAGGGGGCGCCTATGGCTACACCTTC
D gene: TRBD1; J gene: TRBJ2-3; clone size: few; V gene: TRBV6-4; CDR3 protein: CASSDSGQGTHYF; CDR3 DNA: TGTGCCAGCAGTGACTCGGGACAGGGAACGCATTATTTT
D gene: TRBD1; J gene: TRBJ1-5; clone size: many; V gene: TRBV6-6; CDR3 protein: CASNTIRTGSNQPQHF; CDR3 DNA: TGTGCCAGCAATACTATTCGGACAGGGAGCAATCAGCCCCAGCATTTT
D gene: TRBD2; J gene: TRBJ2-2; clone size: many; V gene: TRBV12-3/TRBV12-4; CDR3 protein: CASILARGGASGELFF; CDR3 DNA: TGTGCCAGCATCCTCGCTCGCGGGGGGGCCTCCGGGGAGCTGTTTTTT
D gene: TRBD1; J gene: TRBJ2-3; clone size: many; V gene: TRBV4-3; CDR3 protein: CASSQDDRGADTQYF; CDR3 DNA: TGCGCCAGCAGCCAAGATGACAGGGGAGCAGATACGCAGTATTTT
D gene: TRBD1; J gene: TRBJ1-2; clone size: many; V gene: TRBV7-2; CDR3 protein: CASSYYLTGTDGYTF; CDR3 DNA: TGTGCCAGCAGCTACTACTTGACAGGGACAGACGGCTACACCTTC
D gene: TRBD1; J gene: TRBJ2-7; clone size: -; V gene: TRBV12-3/TRBV12-4; CDR3 protein: CASSPGQAYEQYF; CDR3 DNA: TGTGCCAGCAGTCCGGGACAGGCCTACGAGCAGTACTTC
D gene: -; J gene: TRBJ2-1; clone size: many; V gene: TRBV7-8; CDR3 protein: CASSLEGGPIEQFF; CDR3 DNA: TGTGCCAGCAGCTTAGAGGGGGGGCCCATTGAGCAGTTCTTC
D gene: -; J gene: TRBJ1-2; clone size: -; V gene: TRBV29-1; CDR3 protein: CSVPLDGTTNYGYTF; CDR3 DNA: TGCAGCGTGCCACTAGACGGAACTACTAACTATGGCTACACCTTC
D gene: -; J gene: TRBJ2-5; clone size: many; V gene: TRBV24-1; CDR3 protein: CATTGRNQETQYF; CDR3 DNA: TGTGCCACTACCGGACGGAATCAAGAGACCCAGTACTTC
D gene: -; J gene: TRBJ2-1; clone size: many; V gene: TRBV12-3/TRBV12-4; CDR3 protein: CASSLGRVRAPEQFF; CDR3 DNA: TGTGCCAGCAGTTTAGGTCGGGTGAGGGCCCCTGAGCAGTTCTTC
D gene: -; J gene: TRBJ1-3; clone size: few; V gene: TRBV18; CDR3 protein: CASSPGSGTSGNTIYF; CDR3 DNA: TGTGCCAGCTCACCTGGGAGTGGTACCTCTGGAAACACCATATATTTT
D gene: -; J gene: TRBJ2-7; clone size: -; V gene: TRBV21-1; CDR3 protein: CASSIRDRGPGGTTYEQYF; CDR3 DNA: TGTGCCAGCAGCATCCGGGACAGGGGGCCGGGTGGAACGACGTACGAGCAGTACTTC
D gene: TRBD1; J gene: TRBJ1-1; clone size: many; V gene: TRBV7-2; CDR3 protein: CASSLFQGQSNTEAFF; CDR3 DNA: TGTGCCAGCAGCTTGTTCCAGGGACAGTCGAACACTGAAGCTTTCTTT
D gene: -; J gene: TRBJ2-2; clone size: few; V gene: TRBV4-2; CDR3 protein: CASSQVQNTGELFF; CDR3 DNA: TGTGCCAGCAGCCAAGTACAGAACACCGGGGAGCTGTTTTTT
D gene: -; J gene: TRBJ2-3; clone size: few; V gene: TRBV5-1; CDR3 protein: CASAPEGFGTDTQYF; CDR3 DNA: TGCGCCAGCGCCCCAGAGGGATTTGGCACAGATACGCAGTATTTT